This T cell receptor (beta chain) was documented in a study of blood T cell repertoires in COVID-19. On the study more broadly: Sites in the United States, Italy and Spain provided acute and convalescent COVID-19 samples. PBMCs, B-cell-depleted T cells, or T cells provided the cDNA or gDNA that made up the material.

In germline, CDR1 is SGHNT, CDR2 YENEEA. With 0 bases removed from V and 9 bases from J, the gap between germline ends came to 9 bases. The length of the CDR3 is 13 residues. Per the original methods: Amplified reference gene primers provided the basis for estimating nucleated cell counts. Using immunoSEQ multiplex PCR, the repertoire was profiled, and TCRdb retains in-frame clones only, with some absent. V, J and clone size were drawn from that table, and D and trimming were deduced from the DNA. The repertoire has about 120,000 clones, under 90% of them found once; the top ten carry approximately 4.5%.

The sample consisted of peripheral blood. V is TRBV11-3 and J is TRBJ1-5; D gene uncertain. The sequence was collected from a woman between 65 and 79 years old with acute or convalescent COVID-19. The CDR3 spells CASSLDQGGPQHF. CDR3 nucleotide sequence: TGTGCCAGCAGCTTAGATCAAGGAGGGCCCCAGCATTTT. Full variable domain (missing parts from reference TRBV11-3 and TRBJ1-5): EAGVVQSPRYKIIEKKQPVAFWCNPISGHNTLYWYLQNLGQGPELLIRYENEEAVDDSQLPKDRFSAERLKGVDSTLKIQPAELGDSAVYLCASSLDQGGPQHFGDGTRLSIL.